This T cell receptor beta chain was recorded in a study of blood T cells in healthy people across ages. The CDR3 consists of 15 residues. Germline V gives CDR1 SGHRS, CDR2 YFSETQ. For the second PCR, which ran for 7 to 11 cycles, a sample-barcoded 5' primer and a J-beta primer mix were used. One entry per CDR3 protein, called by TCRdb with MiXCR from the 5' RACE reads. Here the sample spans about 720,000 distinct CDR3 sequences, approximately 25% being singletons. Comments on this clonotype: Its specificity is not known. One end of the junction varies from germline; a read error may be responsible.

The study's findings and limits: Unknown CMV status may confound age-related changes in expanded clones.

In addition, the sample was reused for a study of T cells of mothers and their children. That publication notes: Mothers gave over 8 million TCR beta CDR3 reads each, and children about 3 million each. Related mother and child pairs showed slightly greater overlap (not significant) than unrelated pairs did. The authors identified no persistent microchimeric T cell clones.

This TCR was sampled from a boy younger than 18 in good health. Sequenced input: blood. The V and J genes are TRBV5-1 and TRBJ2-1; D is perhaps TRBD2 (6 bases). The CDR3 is CASSLDYTPMREQFF. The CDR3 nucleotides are TGCGCCAGCAGTTTGGACTATACCCCTATGAGGGAGCAGTTCTTC.